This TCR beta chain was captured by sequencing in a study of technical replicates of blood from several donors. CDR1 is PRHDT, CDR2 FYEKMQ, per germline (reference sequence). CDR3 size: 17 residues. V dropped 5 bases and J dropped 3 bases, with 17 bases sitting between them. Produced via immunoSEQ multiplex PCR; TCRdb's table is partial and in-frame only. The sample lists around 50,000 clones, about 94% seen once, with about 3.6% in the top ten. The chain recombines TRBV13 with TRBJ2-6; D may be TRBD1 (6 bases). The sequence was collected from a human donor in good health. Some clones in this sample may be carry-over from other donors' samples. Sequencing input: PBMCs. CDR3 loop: CASSQPTGLRGANVLTF. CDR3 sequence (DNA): TGTGCCAGCAGCCAGCCGACAGGATTGCGTGGGGCCAACGTCCTGACTTTC. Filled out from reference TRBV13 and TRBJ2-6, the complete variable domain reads AAGVIQSPRHLIKEKRETATLKCYPIPRHDTVYWYQQGPGQDPQFLISFYEKMQSDKGSIPDRFSAQQFSDYHSELNMSSLELGDSALYFCASSQPTGLRGANVLTFGAGSRLTVL.